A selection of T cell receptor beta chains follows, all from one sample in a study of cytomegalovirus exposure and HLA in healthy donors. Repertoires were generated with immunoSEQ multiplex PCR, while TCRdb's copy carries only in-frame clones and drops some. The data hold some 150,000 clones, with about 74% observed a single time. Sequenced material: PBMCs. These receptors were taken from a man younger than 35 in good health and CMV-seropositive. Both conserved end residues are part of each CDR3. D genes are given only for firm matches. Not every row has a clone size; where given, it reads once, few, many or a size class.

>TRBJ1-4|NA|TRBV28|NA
CASSLGGINEKLFF
TGTGCCAGCAGTTTAGGGGGCATTAATGAAAAACTGTTTTTT
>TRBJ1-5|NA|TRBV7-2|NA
CASSPPGLWQPQHF
TGTGCCAGCAGCCCCCCAGGGTTATGGCAGCCCCAGCATTTT
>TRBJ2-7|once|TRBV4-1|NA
CASSQGERQTYEQYF
TGCGCCAGCAGCCAAGGAGAACGACAGACCTACGAGCAGTACTTC
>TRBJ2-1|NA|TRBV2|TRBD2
CASSDQAGGYNEQFF
TGTGCCAGCAGTGACCAAGCGGGAGGGTACAATGAGCAGTTCTTC
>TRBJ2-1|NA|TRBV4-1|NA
CASSQDARLLSSYNEQFF
TGCGCCAGCAGCCAAGATGCACGACTACTGAGCTCCTACAATGAGCAGTTCTTC
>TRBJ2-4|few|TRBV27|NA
CASRQGMIAKNIQYF
TGTGCCAGCAGGCAGGGGATGATAGCCAAAAACATTCAGTACTTC
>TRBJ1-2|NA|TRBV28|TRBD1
CASRPGQNNYGYTF
TGTGCCAGCAGGCCGGGACAGAATAACTATGGCTACACCTTC
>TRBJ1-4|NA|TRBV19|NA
CASSVATNEKLFF
TGTGCCAGTTCGGTTGCAACTAATGAAAAACTGTTTTTT
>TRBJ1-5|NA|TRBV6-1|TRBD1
CASSRTGEWNQPQHF
TGTGCCAGCAGCAGAACAGGGGAATGGAATCAGCCCCAGCATTTT
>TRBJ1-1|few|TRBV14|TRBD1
CASSQLGQGGTEAFF
TGTGCCAGCAGCCAATTGGGACAGGGAGGAACTGAAGCTTTCTTT
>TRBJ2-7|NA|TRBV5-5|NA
CASRSLGTRAGPYEQYF
TGTGCCAGCAGATCCTTAGGCACCAGGGCTGGGCCCTACGAGCAGTACTTC
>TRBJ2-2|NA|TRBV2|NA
CASRGEHTGELFF
TGTGCCAGCCGTGGAGAGCACACCGGGGAGCTGTTTTTT
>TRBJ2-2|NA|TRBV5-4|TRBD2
CASSPVAGLNTGELFF
TGTGCCAGCAGCCCTGTAGCGGGATTGAACACCGGGGAGCTGTTTTTT
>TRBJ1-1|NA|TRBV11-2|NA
CASSLGSWTEAFF
TGTGCCAGCAGCTTAGGAAGCTGGACTGAAGCTTTCTTT
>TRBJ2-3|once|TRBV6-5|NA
CASSYSGGLSTDTQYF
TGTGCCAGCAGTTACTCGGGAGGTCTTAGCACAGATACGCAGTATTTT
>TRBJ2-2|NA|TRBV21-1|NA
CASSNPGGRRSGELFF
TGTGCCAGCAGCAATCCGGGGGGGCGTAGGTCCGGGGAGCTGTTTTTT
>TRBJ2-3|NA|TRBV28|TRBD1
CASSFGQGIVDTQYF
TGTGCCAGCAGTTTTGGACAGGGGATTGTCGATACGCAGTATTTT
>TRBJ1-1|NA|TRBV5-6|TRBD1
CASSSGRGGHTEAFF
TGTGCCAGCAGCTCAGGTCGAGGGGGCCACACTGAAGCTTTCTTT
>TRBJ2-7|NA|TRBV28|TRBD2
CASSSVASGTSYEQYF
TGTGCCAGCAGTTCCGTGGCTAGCGGGACCTCCTACGAGCAGTACTTC
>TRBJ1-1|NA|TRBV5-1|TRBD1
CASSSTGGRMNTEAFF
TGCGCCAGCAGCAGTACAGGGGGGAGGATGAACACTGAAGCTTTCTTT
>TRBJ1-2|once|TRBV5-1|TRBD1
CASSLGTGKYYGYTF
TGCGCCAGCAGCTTGGGGACAGGGAAGTACTATGGCTACACCTTC
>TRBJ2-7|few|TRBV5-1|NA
CASSLGRGEEEQYF
TGCGCCAGCAGCTTGGGCAGGGGGGAAGAAGAGCAGTACTTC
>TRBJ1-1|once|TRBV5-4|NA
CASSLLSGRSLNTEAFF
TGTGCCAGCAGCTTGTTGTCAGGTCGATCCTTGAACACTGAAGCTTTCTTT
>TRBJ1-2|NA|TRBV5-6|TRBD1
CASSLPGTGYNYGYTF
TGTGCCAGCAGCTTGCCCGGGACAGGGTATAACTATGGCTACACCTTC
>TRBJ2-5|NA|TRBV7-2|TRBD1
CASSSETGEWETQYF
TGTGCCAGCAGCTCGGAGACAGGGGAATGGGAGACCCAGTACTTC
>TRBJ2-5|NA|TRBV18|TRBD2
CASSPSGGRETQYF
TGTGCCAGCTCACCGAGCGGGGGGAGAGAGACCCAGTACTTC
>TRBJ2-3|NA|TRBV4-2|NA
CASSQERDTQYF
TGTGCCAGCAGCCAGGAGAGGGATACGCAGTATTTT
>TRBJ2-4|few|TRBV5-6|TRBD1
CASSADRGSLAKNIQYF
TGTGCCAGCAGCGCCGACAGGGGGAGTCTAGCCAAAAACATTCAGTACTTC
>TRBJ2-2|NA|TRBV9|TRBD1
CASSDPTGTGELFF
TGTGCCAGCAGCGACCCGACAGGGACCGGGGAGCTGTTTTTT
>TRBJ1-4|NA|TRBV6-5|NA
CASSRGRDEKLFF
TGTGCCAGCAGTAGAGGGAGGGATGAAAAACTGTTTTTT
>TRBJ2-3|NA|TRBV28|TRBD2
CASSSPGGIGGRSTDTQYF
TGTGCCAGCAGTTCCCCCGGGGGTATCGGCGGGAGAAGCACAGATACGCAGTATTTT
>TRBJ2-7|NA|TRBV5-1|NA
CASSPGQTSTYEQYF
TGCGCCAGCAGTCCCGGACAGACCTCCACCTACGAGCAGTACTTC
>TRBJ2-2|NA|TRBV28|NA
CASSVRGSGELFF
TGTGCCAGCAGTGTCAGGGGTTCCGGGGAGCTGTTTTTT
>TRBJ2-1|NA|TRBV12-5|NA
CASGPSWDEQFF
TGTGCTAGTGGCCCTAGCTGGGATGAGCAGTTCTTC
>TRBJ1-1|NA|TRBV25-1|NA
CASGEPGQGGGTEAFF
TGTGCCAGCGGGGAGCCCGGGCAGGGAGGAGGAACTGAAGCTTTCTTT
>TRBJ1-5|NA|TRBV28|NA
CASSFVVSNQPQHF
TGTGCCAGCAGTTTCGTCGTAAGCAATCAGCCCCAGCATTTT
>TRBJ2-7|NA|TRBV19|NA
CARSGPRRRSYEQYF
TGTGCCCGCAGCGGGCCGCGGAGGAGATCCTACGAGCAGTACTTC